A single sample gave rise to the 24 T cell receptor beta chains below, sequenced in a study of monozygotic twins with cystic fibrosis (dated by TCRdb to the early 2020s). The method behind the library was the immunoSEQ multiplex PCR assay. TCRdb took this table from immuneACCESS and kept in-frame rearrangements with V and J called. Such tables lack part of the clones; where checked against another copy, unresolved V genes explain under half of the gap, and the rest is unexplained. The sample table lists around 30,000 clones, more than 85% of them with a count of one. The top ten clonotypes cover under 1% of the sample. The sequencing input was blood. The receptor set was obtained from a girl aged 2 to 9 with cystic fibrosis.

The V and J genes are TRBV10-3 and TRBJ2-1; 7 bases are shared with TRBD2. The CDR3 runs 13 residues. V was pared by 9 bases and J by 4 bases, with 6 bases of the junction left unmatched. Germline loops: CDR1 ENHRY, CDR2 SYGVKD. The CDR3 region is CAISSGQYNEQFF. The DNA of the CDR3 is TGTGCCATTTCTAGCGGTCAATACAATGAGCAGTTCTTC.

This clone was detected once. V is TRBV27 and J is TRBJ2-6; D remains ambiguous. Trimming shortened V by 6 bases and J by 1 base, and 4 bases separated the two germline ends. The CDR3 is made up of 13 amino acids. Germline loops: CDR1 MNHEY, CDR2 SMNVEV (reference sequence). As DNA, the CDR3 is TGTGCCAGCAGGGCGTCTGGGGCCAACGTCCTGACTTTC. Translation gives CASRASGANVLTF.

The rearrangement links TRBV4-3 to TRBJ2-3; D gene unclear. Germline CDR1 is LGHNA and CDR2 is YSLEER. This CDR3 comprises 15 residues. V was clipped by 0 bases and J by 5 bases, with 12 bases between them. CDR3 in amino acids: CASSQDLQLGDTQYF. CDR3 coding DNA: TGCGCCAGCAGCCAAGATCTCCAACTCGGAGATACGCAGTATTTT.

Written as DNA, the CDR3 is TGTGCCAGCAGTTATCGGGCAGGGATCTACGAGCAGTACTTC. Protein sequence: CASSYRAGIYEQYF. This sequence joins TRBV28 and TRBJ2-7; perhaps TRBD1 as D (5 bases). The CDR3 is 14 amino acids. V lost 4 bases to trimming and J lost 3 bases, with 13 bases between them. In germline, CDR1 is MDHEN, CDR2 SYDVKM.

The chain combines TRBV14 with TRBJ2-7, with no clear D. From germline, CDR1 is SGHDN and CDR2 FVKESK. Trimming took 6 bases from V and 9 from J, leaving 12 bases between them. CDR3 size: 11 residues. The CDR3 region has the DNA TGTGCCAGCAGTAAGATGGTCGGGCAGTACTTC. Protein: CASSKMVGQYF. Variable domain in full (rest from reference TRBV14 and TRBJ2-7): EAGVTQFPSHSVIEKGQTVTLRCDPISGHDNLYWYRRVMGKEIKFLLHFVKESKQDESGMPNNRFLAERTGGTYSTLKVQPAELEDSGVYFCASSKMVGQYFGPGTRLTVT.

The chain links TRBV11-2 to TRBJ1-2, with 8 bases identical to TRBD1. V trimming: 4 bases; J trimming: 3 bases; junction bases outside the gene matches: 1. The CDR3 consists of 13 residues. Germline V lookup: CDR1 SGHAT, CDR2 FQNNGV. In nucleotides, the CDR3 is TGTGCCAGCAGCTCGACAGGGGACTATGGCTACACCTTC. Protein sequence: CASSSTGDYGYTF. Looking up the rest from reference TRBV11-2 and TRBJ1-2 gives the full variable domain: EAGVAQSPRYKIIEKRQSVAFWCNPISGHATLYWYQQILGQGPKLLIQFQNNGVVDDSQLPKDRFSAERLKGVDSTLKIQPAKLEDSAVYLCASSSTGDYGYTFGSGTRLTVV.

This chain joins TRBV30 and TRBJ1-5; D is ambiguous. Germline V CDR1 and CDR2: GTSNPN, SVGIG (reference sequence). Trimming took off 4 bases at V and 3 bases at J, with 13 bases between the two ends. This CDR3 is built from 14 residues. The CDR3 here is CAWNRDLLNQPQHF. For the CDR3, the DNA is TGTGCCTGGAACCGGGATCTGCTCAATCAGCCCCAGCATTTT.

The chain links TRBV6-5 to TRBJ2-7, with 12 nucleotides matching TRBD2. Germline CDR1 reads MNHEY; CDR2 reads SVGAGI. After removal of 5 bases from V and 4 bases from J, the junction contained 6 bases not matched to a gene. There are 15 residues in the CDR3. Here the CDR3 reads CASSPRTSGTYEQYF. The DNA for the CDR3 is TGTGCCAGCAGTCCCCGGACTAGCGGGACGTACGAGCAGTACTTC.

This clone has only a few counts. The rearrangement links TRBV28 to TRBJ1-1; a possible D gene is TRBD1 (5 bases). Germline CDR1 is MDHEN and CDR2 is SYDVKM. The CDR3 extends over 15 amino acids. V was cut by 1 base and J by 6 bases, with 15 bases left in between. CDR3 bases: TGTGCCAGCAGTTTATATGGGGGAGTTGGCCCTGAAGCTTTCTTT. Amino acids: CASSLYGGVGPEAFF.

The J gene is TRBJ1-2, the V gene TRBV30, with unresolved D. The ends were cut back, 0 bases at V and 2 bases at J, with 10 bases in the middle. Germline V lookup: CDR1 GTSNPN, CDR2 SVGIG (reference sequence). The CDR3 runs 14 residues. CDR3 protein: CAWSVPQQNYGYTF. The CDR3, as DNA: TGTGCCTGGAGTGTACCGCAACAAAACTATGGCTACACCTTC.

The chain employs TRBV18 and TRBJ1-2, with D tentatively TRBD1 (5 bases). Trimming left V 0 bases short and J 8 bases short, with 19 bases between. This CDR3 is built from 16 residues. Germline V CDR1 and CDR2: KGHSH, LQKENI. The CDR3 loop is CASSPPHGTFGFGYTF. The CDR3 coding sequence is TGTGCCAGCTCACCACCACATGGGACTTTCGGGTTCGGCTACACCTTC.

The chain joins TRBV29-1 to TRBJ2-1; unclear D gene. Per the germline V gene, CDR1 is SQVTM and CDR2 is ANQGSEA. The CDR3 spans 13 residues. Trimming pared 0 bases from V and 9 bases from J, leaving 12 bases between. The CDR3 coding sequence is TGCAGCGTTGAAGAGACGGGTTATGTTGAGCAGTTCTTC. Its translation is CSVEETGYVEQFF.

The chain combines TRBV28 with TRBJ2-7, with D unclear. V lost 4 bases, J lost 2 bases, and 6 bases lay in between. The germline CDR1 and CDR2 sequences are MDHEN and SYDVKM. This CDR3 is 12 amino acids long. CDR3 region: CASSSVAYEQYF. CDR3 bases: TGTGCCAGCAGTTCCGTGGCCTACGAGCAGTACTTC.

This clone showed up just once. The rearrangement links TRBV19 to TRBJ2-1; 9 nucleotides agree with TRBD2. J gave up 5 bases and V 6 bases, and 8 bases lay outside the gene matches. The length of the CDR3 is 15 residues. Germline assignment: CDR1 LNHDA and CDR2 SQIVND (reference sequence). CDR3 nucleotides: TGTGCCAGTAGGATGGTAGCGGGAGAACACAATGAGCAGTTCTTC. Protein product: CASRMVAGEHNEQFF.

The chain combines TRBV19 with TRBJ1-1, with D perhaps matching TRBD1 (5 bases). CDR1 is LNHDA, CDR2 SQIVND, per germline (reference sequence). With 5 bases removed from V and 5 bases from J, the gap between germline ends came to 12 bases. This CDR3 is 13 amino acids long. The CDR3 DNA is TGTGCCAGTAGTCCTCAGGGTGGGACTGAAGCTTTCTTT. Translated: CASSPQGGTEAFF.

The V call is TRBV19, the J call TRBJ1-6, with 7 bases fitting TRBD1. This CDR3 is 15 amino acids long. V was clipped by 3 bases and J by 7 bases; unmatched bases: 6. Looked up from germline, CDR1 is LNHDA and CDR2 is SQIVND (reference sequence). The CDR3 is CASSISDRANSPLHF. CDR3 sequence (DNA): TGTGCCAGTAGTATCTCAGACAGGGCAAATTCACCCCTCCACTTT.

This clone was observed a single time. The rearrangement joins TRBV11-2 to TRBJ2-7, with TRBD2 as a possible D gene (6 bases). The CDR3 covers 18 residues. The germline CDR1 and CDR2 sequences are SGHAT and FQNNGV. V was pared by 1 base and J by 4 bases, with 23 bases between. CDR3 residues: CASSLAYGVEGGPYEQYF. CDR3 nucleotides: TGTGCCAGCAGCTTAGCCTATGGAGTAGAGGGAGGACCATACGAGCAGTACTTC.

V gene TRBV7-8 combines with J gene TRBJ1-5, with D uncertain. The CDR3 spans 13 residues. The germline gives CDR1 SGHVS, CDR2 FQNEAQ. V was clipped by 1 base and J by 4 bases, with 5 bases between them. The chain's CDR3 is CASSLERNQPQHF. As DNA, the CDR3 is TGTGCCAGCAGCTTAGAGAGGAATCAGCCCCAGCATTTT.

V gene TRBV4-1 combines with J gene TRBJ2-1, with D maybe TRBD2 (6 bases). The V gene's germline CDR1 is MGHRA and CDR2 YSYEKL. The CDR3 length is 12 residues. V dropped 0 bases and J dropped 15 bases, with 12 bases sitting between them. DNA of the CDR3: TGCGCCAGCAGCCAAGATAGGGACTCGTGGTTCTTC. It is translated as CASSQDRDSWFF.

The J gene is TRBJ2-7, the V gene TRBV21-1; the tabulated D call, TRBD2, remains unverified against the DNA. TRBV21-1 is a known pseudogene. This CDR3 is 17 amino acids long. CDR3: CASSKGGLAGGSYEQYF. The CDR3 bases are TGTGCCAGCAGCAAAGGCGGACTAGCGGGAGGCTCCTACGAGCAGTACTTC.

The rearrangement links TRBV4-2 to TRBJ2-7, with unresolved D. V lost 3 bases and J lost 3, with 12 bases in between. The CDR3 has 14 amino acids. The germline V gene has CDR1 LGHNA and CDR2 YNFKEQ. The CDR3, as DNA: TGTGCCAGCAGCCAGGATCAGACTGGCTACGAGCAGTACTTC. Translated: CASSQDQTGYEQYF.

The J gene is TRBJ2-2, the V gene TRBV2, with D unclear. The V end was cut by 5 bases, the J end by 7 bases, with 5 bases between. The germline V gene has CDR1 SNHLY and CDR2 FYNNEI. The CDR3 length is 11 residues. The CDR3 DNA reads TGTGCCAGCAGTTTACACGGGGAGCTGTTTTTT. Residues: CASSLHGELFF. Full variable domain (rest looked up from reference TRBV2 and TRBJ2-2): EPEVTQTPSHQVTQMGQEVILRCVPISNHLYFYWYRQILGQKVEFLVSFYNNEISEKSEIFDDQFSVERPDGSNFTLKIRSTKLEDSAMYFCASSLHGELFFGEGSRLTVL.

This chain connects TRBV18 to TRBJ1-1, with TRBD1 matching 8 bases. Germline V gene sequence: CDR1 KGHSH, CDR2 LQKENI. V shed 2 bases, J shed 6 bases, and the junction held 11 bases outside the gene matches. The CDR3 length is 16 residues. In nucleotides, the CDR3 is TGTGCCAGCTCACCATTGGGCCAGGGGGCAAGGGCTGAAGCTTTCTTT. Encoded protein: CASSPLGQGARAEAFF.

The chain uses TRBV7-6 and TRBJ2-1, with 8 positions matching TRBD2. This CDR3 spans 14 amino acids. Trimming took 3 bases from V and 4 from J; bases not matched to a gene: 2. Germline CDR1 and CDR2: SGHVS and FNYEAQ. CDR3 nucleotides: TGTGCCAGCAGCTTGAGCGGGAGTTACAATGAGCAGTTCTTC. It yields the protein CASSLSGSYNEQFF.